The rows below give T cell receptor beta chains drawn from one sample of a study of blood T cell repertoires in COVID-19. Here immunoSEQ multiplex PCR was the method, and the copy in TCRdb shows in-frame clones only, minus some. The sample includes more than 60,000 clones, approximately 85% seen only once; the top ten take 15% to 20%. The material sequenced was peripheral blood. These receptors were taken from a human donor in a cohort sampled during active COVID-19. Both conserved end residues are part of each CDR3. The D gene is left open where the match is weak. Clone size appears in some rows only: once, few, many, or a class for an expanded clone.

d_call: NA
v_call: TRBV6-2/TRBV6-3
cdr3_length: 19
j_call: TRBJ1-4
clone_size: few
cdr3_aa: CASSYSRNFTGRASEKLFF
cdr3_nt: TGTGCCAGCAGTTACTCCCGAAACTTTACAGGGCGCGCAAGTGAAAAACTGTTTTTT

d_call: TRBD2
v_call: TRBV5-4
cdr3_length: 14
j_call: TRBJ2-1
clone_size: NA
cdr3_aa: CASSLRLAGAEQFF
cdr3_nt: TGTGCCAGCAGCCTGCGACTAGCGGGGGCCGAGCAGTTCTTC

d_call: NA
v_call: TRBV2
cdr3_length: 13
j_call: TRBJ1-1
clone_size: NA
cdr3_aa: CASSELDLTEAFF
cdr3_nt: TGCGCCAGCAGTGAGTTAGATCTGACTGAAGCTTTCTTT

d_call: TRBD1
v_call: TRBV5-5
cdr3_length: 16
j_call: TRBJ1-2
clone_size: NA
cdr3_aa: CASSLMRAGGNYGYTF
cdr3_nt: TGTGCCAGCAGCTTGATGAGGGCAGGGGGTAACTATGGCTACACCTTC

d_call: TRBD1
v_call: TRBV18
cdr3_length: 15
j_call: TRBJ2-5
clone_size: NA
cdr3_aa: CASSVGTGQQETQYF
cdr3_nt: TGTGCCAGCTCAGTCGGGACAGGACAACAAGAGACCCAGTACTTC

d_call: TRBD2
v_call: TRBV9
cdr3_length: 16
j_call: TRBJ2-1
clone_size: NA
cdr3_aa: CASSVGYGGIGNEQFF
cdr3_nt: TGTGCCAGCAGCGTAGGGTACGGGGGGATAGGCAATGAGCAGTTCTTC

d_call: NA
v_call: TRBV7-3
cdr3_length: 13
j_call: TRBJ2-5
clone_size: NA
cdr3_aa: CASSLNAGETQYF
cdr3_nt: TGTGCCAGCAGCTTAAATGCGGGGGAGACCCAGTACTTC

d_call: TRBD1
v_call: TRBV3-1/TRBV3-2
cdr3_length: 14
j_call: TRBJ2-1
clone_size: NA
cdr3_aa: CASSQAGTGDEQFF
cdr3_nt: TGTGCCAGCAGCCAGGCCGGGACAGGGGATGAGCAGTTCTTC

d_call: NA
v_call: TRBV2
cdr3_length: 12
j_call: TRBJ2-7
clone_size: NA
cdr3_aa: CASRTDSLEQYF
cdr3_nt: TGTGCCAGCAGAACGGACAGCCTAGAGCAGTACTTC

d_call: TRBD2
v_call: TRBV7-8
cdr3_length: 17
j_call: TRBJ2-4
clone_size: NA
cdr3_aa: CASSSSSAGGLENIQYF
cdr3_nt: TGTGCCAGCAGCTCAAGTTCGGCGGGGGGGCTTGAAAACATTCAGTACTTC

d_call: NA
v_call: TRBV4-3
cdr3_length: 14
j_call: TRBJ2-7
clone_size: NA
cdr3_aa: CASSPKGASYEQYF
cdr3_nt: TGCGCCAGCAGCCCGAAAGGAGCAAGCTACGAGCAGTACTTC

d_call: TRBD1
v_call: TRBV5-4
cdr3_length: 15
j_call: TRBJ2-1
clone_size: once
cdr3_aa: CASNVPGQGSNEQFF
cdr3_nt: TGTGCCAGCAACGTACCGGGACAGGGCAGCAATGAGCAGTTCTTC

d_call: TRBD1
v_call: TRBV7-8
cdr3_length: 15
j_call: TRBJ2-7
clone_size: NA
cdr3_aa: CASNLDRVDPYEQYF
cdr3_nt: TGTGCCAGCAACTTAGACAGGGTAGATCCCTACGAGCAGTACTTC

d_call: TRBD2
v_call: TRBV12-3/TRBV12-4
cdr3_length: 13
j_call: TRBJ2-2
clone_size: NA
cdr3_aa: CASSLARLAWMFF
cdr3_nt: TGTGCCAGCAGTTTAGCTAGACTAGCGTGGATGTTTTTT

d_call: NA
v_call: TRBV6-5
cdr3_length: 13
j_call: TRBJ1-3
clone_size: NA
cdr3_aa: CATRQVSGNTIYF
cdr3_nt: TGTGCCACTCGACAGGTGTCTGGAAACACCATATATTTT

d_call: NA
v_call: TRBV27
cdr3_length: 13
j_call: TRBJ2-7
clone_size: NA
cdr3_aa: CASSVRLGYEQYF
cdr3_nt: TGTGCCAGCAGTGTACGACTGGGCTACGAGCAGTACTTC

d_call: NA
v_call: TRBV5-1
cdr3_length: 15
j_call: TRBJ1-3
clone_size: NA
cdr3_aa: CASSLGGDSGNTIYF
cdr3_nt: TGCGCCAGCAGCTTAGGGGGGGACTCTGGAAACACCATATATTTT

d_call: NA
v_call: TRBV7-9
cdr3_length: 13
j_call: TRBJ2-5
clone_size: NA
cdr3_aa: CASSSPPGETQYF
cdr3_nt: TGTGCCAGCAGCTCGCCTCCAGGGGAGACCCAGTACTTC

d_call: TRBD2
v_call: TRBV19
cdr3_length: 15
j_call: TRBJ2-2
clone_size: NA
cdr3_aa: CASSSGGFWAGELFF
cdr3_nt: TGTGCCAGCTCAAGCGGGGGCTTTTGGGCCGGGGAGCTGTTTTTT

d_call: NA
v_call: TRBV4-1
cdr3_length: 14
j_call: TRBJ2-2
clone_size: NA
cdr3_aa: CASSYHRDTGELFF
cdr3_nt: TGCGCCAGCAGCTACCACAGGGACACCGGGGAGCTGTTTTTT

d_call: NA
v_call: TRBV7-8
cdr3_length: 15
j_call: TRBJ1-2
clone_size: NA
cdr3_aa: CASSLRLGGDYGYTF
cdr3_nt: TGTGCCAGCAGCTTACGTTTAGGGGGAGACTATGGCTACACCTTC

d_call: TRBD1
v_call: TRBV7-2
cdr3_length: 15
j_call: TRBJ1-5
clone_size: NA
cdr3_aa: CASSFLGQGDQPQHF
cdr3_nt: TGTGCCAGCAGCTTCCTGGGACAGGGAGATCAGCCCCAGCATTTT

d_call: TRBD2
v_call: TRBV24-1
cdr3_length: 14
j_call: TRBJ2-7
clone_size: once
cdr3_aa: CATSPAGGSYEQYF
cdr3_nt: TGTGCCACCAGTCCAGCGGGGGGGTCCTACGAGCAGTACTTC

d_call: TRBD2
v_call: TRBV30
cdr3_length: 14
j_call: TRBJ2-7
clone_size: NA
cdr3_aa: CAWIPSGGAGEQYF
cdr3_nt: TGTGCCTGGATACCTAGCGGGGGGGCAGGGGAGCAGTACTTC

d_call: TRBD1
v_call: TRBV7-9
cdr3_length: 17
j_call: TRBJ2-7
clone_size: NA
cdr3_aa: CASSLSQGRTGAYEQYF
cdr3_nt: TGTGCCAGCAGCTTAAGCCAGGGAAGGACAGGGGCCTACGAGCAGTACTTC

d_call: TRBD1
v_call: TRBV19
cdr3_length: 16
j_call: TRBJ1-2
clone_size: NA
cdr3_aa: CASRSQPGTDIDGYTF
cdr3_nt: TGTGCCAGTAGATCACAACCGGGGACAGATATTGATGGCTACACCTTC

d_call: NA
v_call: TRBV12-3/TRBV12-4
cdr3_length: 12
j_call: TRBJ2-1
clone_size: NA
cdr3_aa: CASSLRGNEQFF
cdr3_nt: TGTGCCAGCAGTCTAAGGGGAAATGAGCAGTTCTTC

d_call: NA
v_call: TRBV25-1
cdr3_length: 11
j_call: TRBJ2-7
clone_size: NA
cdr3_aa: CASSPSYEQYF
cdr3_nt: TGTGCCAGCAGTCCTTCCTACGAGCAGTACTTC

d_call: TRBD1
v_call: TRBV27
cdr3_length: 15
j_call: TRBJ1-4
clone_size: NA
cdr3_aa: CASALGGQGNEKLFF
cdr3_nt: TGTGCCAGCGCTCTAGGGGGACAGGGCAATGAAAAACTGTTTTTT

d_call: NA
v_call: TRBV18
cdr3_length: 13
j_call: TRBJ2-3
clone_size: NA
cdr3_aa: CASSPSRSITQYF
cdr3_nt: TGTGCCAGCTCACCTTCCAGATCAATTACGCAGTATTTT

d_call: TRBD2
v_call: TRBV5-8
cdr3_length: 16
j_call: TRBJ2-1
clone_size: NA
cdr3_aa: CASSLDFAGGNLEQFF
cdr3_nt: TGTGCCAGCAGCTTGGATTTCGCGGGGGGGAATTTAGAGCAGTTCTTC

d_call: TRBD2
v_call: TRBV7-2
cdr3_length: 16
j_call: TRBJ2-1
clone_size: NA
cdr3_aa: CASRPRGAGRYNEQFF
cdr3_nt: TGTGCCAGCAGGCCAAGGGGAGCGGGGAGGTACAATGAGCAGTTCTTC

d_call: TRBD2
v_call: TRBV7-6
cdr3_length: 17
j_call: TRBJ2-3
clone_size: NA
cdr3_aa: CASSLVVSGASTDTQYF
cdr3_nt: TGTGCCAGCAGCTTAGTGGTTAGCGGGGCTAGCACAGATACGCAGTATTTT

d_call: TRBD2
v_call: TRBV7-9
cdr3_length: 14
j_call: TRBJ2-7
clone_size: NA
cdr3_aa: CASSLGLAGLEEYF
cdr3_nt: TGTGCCAGCAGCTTGGGACTAGCGGGTTTGGAAGAGTACTTC

d_call: TRBD2
v_call: TRBV2
cdr3_length: 15
j_call: TRBJ2-3
clone_size: NA
cdr3_aa: CASIPPAGGPDTQYF
cdr3_nt: TGTGCCAGCATCCCTCCAGCGGGGGGTCCAGATACGCAGTATTTT

d_call: TRBD1
v_call: TRBV5-1
cdr3_length: 15
j_call: TRBJ2-7
clone_size: few
cdr3_aa: CASTAGGTGSYEQYF
cdr3_nt: TGCGCCAGCACGGCGGGCGGGACAGGGTCCTACGAGCAGTACTTC

d_call: NA
v_call: TRBV9
cdr3_length: 14
j_call: TRBJ2-7
clone_size: NA
cdr3_aa: CASSAGVLLGEQYF
cdr3_nt: TGTGCCAGCAGCGCGGGGGTCCTCTTAGGCGAGCAGTACTTC

d_call: TRBD1
v_call: TRBV9
cdr3_length: 15
j_call: TRBJ2-1
clone_size: NA
cdr3_aa: CASSVVLTGGHEQFF
cdr3_nt: TGTGCCAGCAGCGTAGTCCTGACAGGGGGCCATGAGCAGTTCTTC

d_call: NA
v_call: TRBV9
cdr3_length: 17
j_call: TRBJ1-6
clone_size: NA
cdr3_aa: CASSAPRERSYNSPLHF
cdr3_nt: TGTGCCAGCAGCGCCCCCCGGGAGCGCTCCTATAATTCACCCCTCCACTTT

d_call: NA
v_call: TRBV12-3/TRBV12-4
cdr3_length: 13
j_call: TRBJ1-2
clone_size: NA
cdr3_aa: CASSLNRNYGYTF
cdr3_nt: TGTGCCAGCAGTTTAAACAGAAACTATGGCTACACCTTC

d_call: NA
v_call: TRBV6-2/TRBV6-3
cdr3_length: 14
j_call: TRBJ1-1
clone_size: NA
cdr3_aa: CASSVEGRNTEAFF
cdr3_nt: TGTGCCAGCAGTGTAGAAGGGAGGAACACTGAAGCTTTCTTT

d_call: NA
v_call: TRBV6-5
cdr3_length: 13
j_call: TRBJ1-2
clone_size: NA
cdr3_aa: CASRPQANYGYTF
cdr3_nt: TGTGCCAGCAGACCCCAGGCTAACTATGGCTACACCTTC

d_call: NA
v_call: TRBV6-5
cdr3_length: 12
j_call: TRBJ2-5
clone_size: NA
cdr3_aa: CASKSSPGTQYF
cdr3_nt: TGTGCCAGCAAGTCTAGTCCGGGGACCCAGTACTTC

d_call: TRBD2
v_call: TRBV11-2
cdr3_length: 15
j_call: TRBJ2-7
clone_size: NA
cdr3_aa: CASSFWGGTFDEQYF
cdr3_nt: TGTGCCAGCAGCTTTTGGGGGGGAACTTTCGACGAGCAGTACTTC

d_call: TRBD2
v_call: TRBV7-2
cdr3_length: 15
j_call: TRBJ2-3
clone_size: NA
cdr3_aa: CASSLTSGARDTQYF
cdr3_nt: TGTGCCAGCAGCTTGACTAGCGGGGCGCGAGATACGCAGTATTTT

d_call: TRBD1
v_call: TRBV7-6
cdr3_length: 19
j_call: TRBJ2-5
clone_size: NA
cdr3_aa: CASSLAGTGMTREQETQYF
cdr3_nt: TGTGCCAGCAGCTTAGCCGGGACAGGCATGACCCGGGAACAAGAGACCCAGTACTTC